Listed here is a single T cell receptor beta chain. Antigen unknown. These data come from a study of vaccination and CD4 T cells after COVID-19. Across the study: Median time from COVID diagnosis to post-COVID sampling was 101 days (35 to 161). Overlapping SARS-CoV-2, HCoV-NL63, HCoV-OC43 and HCoV-229E spike peptides stimulated the cells.

Sequencing of cultured CD4+ T cell DNA used the Oncomine TCR Beta short-read assay. The authors extracted genomic DNA from cultured CD4+ T cells. Each CDR3 protein gets one entry after TCRdb re-called the PCR reads with MiXCR. The table shows about 20,000 distinct CDR3 sequences, with around 40% occurring only once. The CDR3 covers 16 residues. Treatment reported: approximately 11-day PBMC culture with coronavirus spike peptide pools or control peptides (ViraFEST assay). Sequenced material: CD4+ T cells from blood, cultured in vitro, taken before SARS-CoV-2 vaccination. The chain joins TRBV21-1 to TRBJ2-4; TRBD1, as called in the table, went unchecked against the DNA. TRBV21-1 is reported as a pseudogene. The source of this sequence is a human donor who received a COVID-19 vaccine. CDR3 bases: TGTGCCAGCAGCGACCGGGACAGGCGGGCCAAAAACATTCAGTACTTC. Translating it yields CASSDRDRRAKNIQYF.